The entry that follows covers one T cell receptor beta chain sequence. Its antigen remains unidentified. The trim removed 5 bases at V and 1 base at J, leaving 9 bases unmatched. Germline V CDR1 and CDR2: SEHNR, FQNEAQ (reference sequence). This CDR3 has 18 residues. This entry comes from a study of cytomegalovirus exposure and HLA in healthy donors. The PCR made use of 60 Vbeta and 13 Jbeta primers. Clones were sequenced by immunoSEQ multiplex PCR, and TCRdb holds only the in-frame ones, with some missing. The sample holds 200,000 to 250,000 clones; 82% are singletons and the top ten take more than 5%. Study-level results: In an earlier analysis, about 87% or about 30%: the productive usage of most TCR beta V segments. Among the sequence variants, a highly shared cluster was likely an artifact of sequencing. Several of the most significant clusters appeared, in a later analysis, to be linked to common viral pathogens.

The sample comprised PBMCs. The chain joins TRBV7-9 to TRBJ2-2; 11 bases are shared with TRBD2. This receptor was obtained from a middle-aged woman in good health and CMV-seropositive. The CDR3 DNA reads as TGTGCCAGCAGCCGACCACTAGCGGGAGCAGGGAACACCGGGGAGCTGTTTTTT. Translation gives CASSRPLAGAGNTGELFF.